Sequencing of this T cell receptor (beta chain) was carried out in a study of beta chain features in type 1 diabetes. The study, taken as a whole, reports: Across patients, naive, central memory and Treg TCRB repertoires exhibited apparently greater similarity than was observed across healthy donors. A definitive answer on HLA type influencing TCRB rearrangement was not reached here. People with Type 1 diabetes carried modestly yet significantly shorter TCRB CDR3s in all four CD4+ subsets.

Expressed TCRB transcripts were sequenced because the isolated RNA had all been reverse transcribed beforehand. Repertoires were generated with immunoSEQ multiplex PCR, while TCRdb's copy carries only in-frame clones and drops some. The profile shows a few hundred thousand clones, roughly 13% of them singletons. This clone has a handful of counts. Its antigen is as yet unknown. Germline V gene data show CDR1 as SGHTA and CDR2 as FQGTGA. V was pared by 6 bases and J by 4 bases, with 12 bases between. The CDR3 has 13 amino acids. The rearrangement joins TRBV7-3 to TRBJ1-1, with a tentative D call TRBD1 (5 bases). The sequencing sample was made of naive CD4+ T cells from blood. The receptor comes from a woman between 18 and 29 years old with type 1 diabetes. The CDR3 bases are TGTGCCAGCAGTTCCAGGGATGGCACTGAAGCTTTCTTT. Its protein product is CASSSRDGTEAFF.